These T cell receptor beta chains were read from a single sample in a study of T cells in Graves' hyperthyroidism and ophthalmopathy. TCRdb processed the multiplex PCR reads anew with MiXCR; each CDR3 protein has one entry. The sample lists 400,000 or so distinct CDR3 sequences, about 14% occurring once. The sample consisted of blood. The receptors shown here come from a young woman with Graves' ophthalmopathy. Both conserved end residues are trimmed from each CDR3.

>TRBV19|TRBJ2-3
ASSVSGSTSTDTQY
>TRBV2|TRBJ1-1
ASSVRGLGTEAF
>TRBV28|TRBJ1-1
ASRIQGTEAF
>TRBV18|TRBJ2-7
ASSPRGGMSSYEQY
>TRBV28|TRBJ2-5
ASSTPGLAVQETQY
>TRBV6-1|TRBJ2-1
ASSRGGVYNEQF
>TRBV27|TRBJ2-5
ASSSSTGGETQY
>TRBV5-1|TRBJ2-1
ASSPRGGVYNEQF
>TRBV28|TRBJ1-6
ASSFNHSPLH
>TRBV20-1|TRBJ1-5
SANLGYSNQPQH
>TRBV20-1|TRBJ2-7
SALRKQSSHEQY
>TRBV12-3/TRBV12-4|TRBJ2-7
ANSSYRGRSYEQY
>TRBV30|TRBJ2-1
AWGGGSSYNEQF
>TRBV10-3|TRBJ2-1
AIGTSGGSDNEQF
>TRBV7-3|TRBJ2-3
ASSPLGGSSDTQY
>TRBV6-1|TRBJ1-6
ASSVQQPRNSPLH
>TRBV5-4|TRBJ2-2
ASSRGLAGDTGELF
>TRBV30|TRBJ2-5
AARGFRTGQIGYQETQY
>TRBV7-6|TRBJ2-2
ASSPWDLPTGELF
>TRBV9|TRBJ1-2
ASSASQDRAYGYT
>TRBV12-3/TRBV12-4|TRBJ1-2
ASSPLGPGGASNYGYT
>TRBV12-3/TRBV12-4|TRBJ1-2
ASTLGGANYGYT